This entry lists 5 T cell receptor beta chains sequenced from one sample in a study of T cell changes during pregnancy in multiple sclerosis. Some clones are missing from TCRdb's copy, which holds only in-frame ones; the method was immunoSEQ multiplex PCR. The table lists around 55,000 clones, 90% to 95% of them singletons. Sequences were derived from CD8+ T cells from peripheral blood mononuclear cells, sampled in the third trimester of pregnancy. The receptors were gathered from a female donor with multiple sclerosis, enrolled in a pregnancy study.

CDR3 coding DNA: TGCGCCAGCAGCTTAACACCCGCGAACACCGGGGAGCTGTTTTTT. It specifies CASSLTPANTGELFF. The chain couples TRBV5-1 to TRBJ2-2, with D hard to call. From germline, CDR1 is SGHRS and CDR2 YFSETQ. The CDR3 has 15 amino acids. Trimming removed 2 bases from V and 0 bases from J, with 8 bases in between.

This rearrangement joins TRBV5-6 to TRBJ1-1; possibly TRBD1 for D (6 bases). CDR3 length equals 12 residues. Germline loops: CDR1 SGHDT, CDR2 YYEEEE. V lost 2 bases to trimming and J lost 8 bases, with 10 bases between them. In nucleotides, the CDR3 is TGTGCCAGCAGCTTTTTAACAGGGGAAGCTTTCTTT. Translating gives CASSFLTGEAFF.

This rearrangement joins TRBV4-3 to TRBJ1-5; D possibly corresponds to TRBD1 (6 bases). Germline lookup yields CDR1 LGHNA and CDR2 YSLEER. V lost 0 bases and J 5 bases, leaving 11 bases between the germline ends. This CDR3 spans 15 amino acids. Written as DNA, the CDR3 is TGCGCCAGCAGCCAAGATTGGGGGGGCGATCAGCCCCAGCATTTT. It codes for CASSQDWGGDQPQHF.

This rearrangement joins TRBV18 to TRBJ2-1, with D perhaps matching TRBD1 (6 bases). Between the trimmed V and J ends, which lost 3 bases and 14 bases, there was a span of 11 bases. This CDR3 region has 11 residues. Germline V lookup: CDR1 KGHSH, CDR2 LQKENI. The CDR3, as DNA: TGTGCCAGCTCACCGGACAGTTCGAAGTTCTTC. Translating it yields CASSPDSSKFF.

This chain links TRBV5-6 with TRBJ1-1; D is ambiguous. CDR3 length: 13 residues. CDR1 SGHDT and CDR2 YYEEEE come from the germline V gene. The germline V and J ends were trimmed by 1 base and 6 bases, with 10 bases remaining between them. The CDR3 bases are TGTGCCAGCAGCTTGTTGGCGGACTCTGAAGCTTTCTTT. Residues: CASSLLADSEAFF.